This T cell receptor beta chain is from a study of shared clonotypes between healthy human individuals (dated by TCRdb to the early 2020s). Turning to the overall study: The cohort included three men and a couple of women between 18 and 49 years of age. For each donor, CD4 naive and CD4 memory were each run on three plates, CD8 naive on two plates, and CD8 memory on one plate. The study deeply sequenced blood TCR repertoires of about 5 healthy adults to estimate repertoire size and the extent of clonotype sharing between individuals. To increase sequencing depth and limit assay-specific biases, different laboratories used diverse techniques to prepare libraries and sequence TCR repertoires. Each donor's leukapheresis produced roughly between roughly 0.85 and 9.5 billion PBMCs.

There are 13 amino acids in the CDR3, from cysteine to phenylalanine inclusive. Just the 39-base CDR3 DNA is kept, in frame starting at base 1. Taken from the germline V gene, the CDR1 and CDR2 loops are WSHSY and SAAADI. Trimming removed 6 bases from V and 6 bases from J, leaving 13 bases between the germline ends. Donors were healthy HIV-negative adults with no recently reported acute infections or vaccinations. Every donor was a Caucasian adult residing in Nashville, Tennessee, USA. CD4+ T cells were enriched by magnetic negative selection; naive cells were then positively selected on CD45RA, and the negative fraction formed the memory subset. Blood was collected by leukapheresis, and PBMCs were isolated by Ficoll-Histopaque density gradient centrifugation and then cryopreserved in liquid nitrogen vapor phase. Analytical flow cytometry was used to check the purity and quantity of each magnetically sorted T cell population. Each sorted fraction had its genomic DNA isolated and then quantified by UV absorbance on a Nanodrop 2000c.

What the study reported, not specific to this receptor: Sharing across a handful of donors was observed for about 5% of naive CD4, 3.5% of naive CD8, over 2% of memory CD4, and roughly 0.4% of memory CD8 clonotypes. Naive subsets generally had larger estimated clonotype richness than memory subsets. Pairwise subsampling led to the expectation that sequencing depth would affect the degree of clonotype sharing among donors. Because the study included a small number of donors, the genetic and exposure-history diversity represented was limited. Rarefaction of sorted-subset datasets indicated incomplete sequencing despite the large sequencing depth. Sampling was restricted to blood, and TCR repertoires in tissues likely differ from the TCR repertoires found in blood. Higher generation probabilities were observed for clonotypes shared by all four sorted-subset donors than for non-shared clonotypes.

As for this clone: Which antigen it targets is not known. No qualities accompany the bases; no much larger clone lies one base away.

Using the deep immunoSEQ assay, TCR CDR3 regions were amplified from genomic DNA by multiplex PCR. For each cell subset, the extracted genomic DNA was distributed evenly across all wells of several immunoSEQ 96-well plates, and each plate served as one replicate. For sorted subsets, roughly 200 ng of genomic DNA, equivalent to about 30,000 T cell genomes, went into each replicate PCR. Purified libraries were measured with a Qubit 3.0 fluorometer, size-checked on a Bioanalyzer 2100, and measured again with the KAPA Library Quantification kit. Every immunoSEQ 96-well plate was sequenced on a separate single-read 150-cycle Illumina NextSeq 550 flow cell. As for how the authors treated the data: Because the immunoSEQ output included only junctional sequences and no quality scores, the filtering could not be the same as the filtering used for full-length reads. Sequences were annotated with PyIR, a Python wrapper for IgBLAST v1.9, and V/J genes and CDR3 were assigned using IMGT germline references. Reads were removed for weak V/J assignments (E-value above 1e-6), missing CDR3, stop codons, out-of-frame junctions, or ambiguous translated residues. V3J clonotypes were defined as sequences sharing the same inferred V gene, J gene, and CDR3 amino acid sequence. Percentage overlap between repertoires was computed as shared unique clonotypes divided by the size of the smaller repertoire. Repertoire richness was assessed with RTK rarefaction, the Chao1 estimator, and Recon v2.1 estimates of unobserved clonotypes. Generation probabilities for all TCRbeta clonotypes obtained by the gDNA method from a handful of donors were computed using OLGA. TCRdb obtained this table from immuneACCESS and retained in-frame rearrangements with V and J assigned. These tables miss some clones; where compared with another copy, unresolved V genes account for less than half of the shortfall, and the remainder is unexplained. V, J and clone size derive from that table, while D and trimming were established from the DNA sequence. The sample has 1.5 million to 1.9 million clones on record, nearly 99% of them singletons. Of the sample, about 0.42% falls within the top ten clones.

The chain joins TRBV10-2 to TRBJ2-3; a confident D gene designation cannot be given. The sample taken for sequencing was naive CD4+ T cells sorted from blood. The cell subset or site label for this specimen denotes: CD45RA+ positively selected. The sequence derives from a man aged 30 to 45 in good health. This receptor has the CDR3 CASRAFGPDTQYF. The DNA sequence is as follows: TGCGCCAGCAGAGCTTTCGGACCGGATACGCAGTATTTT.